These 20 T cell receptor beta chains originate from one sample sequenced in a study of CD8+ T cells in alopecia areata. Described treatment: oral pan-JAK inhibitor, 5-10 mg twice daily. RNA, once extracted, was reverse transcribed into cDNA for use as the sequencing template. Profiled with immunoSEQ multiplex PCR; TCRdb holds only in-frame clones, not every one. The sample yields about 200,000 clones, more than 45% seen once. Material: CD4+ T cells sorted from blood, obtained at week 4, from a patient treated with tofacitinib. These receptors came from a human donor with alopecia areata.

The sample holds a few counts of this clone. V usage is TRBV29-1 and J usage is TRBJ1-1; D is ambiguous. The germline V gene has CDR1 SQVTM and CDR2 ANQGSEA. Deletions cut 4 bases from V and 1 base from J, with 13 bases between. This CDR3 is built from 14 residues. Here the CDR3 reads CSVGRRQWNTEAFF. Written as DNA, the CDR3 is TGCAGCGTTGGGAGGCGGCAATGGAACACTGAAGCTTTCTTT.

This clone was detected a few times. The J gene is TRBJ1-5, the V gene TRBV19, with D perhaps TRBD1 (6 bases). Trimming stripped 7 bases from V and 7 bases from J, with 17 bases between. Looked up from germline, CDR1 is LNHDA and CDR2 is SQIVND (reference sequence). This CDR3 comprises 14 residues. The CDR3: CASTPSRGRQPQHF. The CDR3 DNA follows: TGTGCCAGTACCCCATCCAGGGGCCGGCAGCCCCAGCATTTT.

J is TRBJ2-7 and V is TRBV7-2; D possibly matches TRBD1 or TRBD2 (5 bases each). The CDR3 loop spans 13 amino acids. Germline-derived CDR1 and CDR2 are SGHTA and FQGNSA. The V gene lost 4 bases and the J gene lost 5 bases, with 12 bases spanning the gap. DNA of the CDR3: TGTGCCAGCAGCTCGGGACGGCCGAACGAGCAGTACTTC. Translation gives CASSSGRPNEQYF.

This clone was counted between two and nine times. V usage is TRBV5-6 and J usage is TRBJ2-4, with 9 bases lining up with TRBD2. After removal of 4 bases from V and 0 bases from J, the junction contained 8 bases not matched to a gene. The germline V gene has CDR1 SGHDT and CDR2 YYEEEE. The length of the CDR3 is 17 residues. CDR3 in amino acids: CASSEYSGGLAKNIQYF. The CDR3, as DNA: TGTGCCAGCAGCGAATATAGCGGGGGTTTAGCCAAAAACATTCAGTACTTC. The full variable domain, its missing parts supplied by reference TRBV5-6 and TRBJ2-4, is DAGVTQSPTHLIKTRGQQVTLRCSPKSGHDTVSWYQQALGQGPQFIFQYYEEEERQRGNFPDRFSGHQFPNYSSELNVNALLLGDSALYLCASSEYSGGLAKNIQYFGAGTRLSVL.

The chain is built from TRBV29-1 and TRBJ1-4, with TRBD1 matching 7 bases. The CDR3 covers 14 residues. Trimming took 7 bases from V and 4 from J; bases not matched to a gene: 9. Germline CDR1 reads SQVTM; CDR2 reads ANQGSEA. CDR3 DNA sequence: TGCAGCGCGCTGGGGAACAGGGGTAATGAAAAACTGTTTTTT. Translated, it gives CSALGNRGNEKLFF.

The chain carries TRBV4-1 and TRBJ2-7, with no clear D. V was cut by 8 bases and J by 0 bases, with 14 bases left in between. The CDR3 is 14 residues long. Germline V lookup: CDR1 MGHRA, CDR2 YSYEKL. The CDR3 DNA is TGCGCCAGCGGGCATTCGCCCGGCTCCTACGAGCAGTACTTC. Protein product: CASGHSPGSYEQYF.

The V call is TRBV5-1, the J call TRBJ2-1; 7 bases agree with TRBD2. The CDR3 covers 17 residues. Germline V lookup: CDR1 SGHRS, CDR2 YFSETQ. V was clipped by 4 bases and J by 10 bases; unmatched bases: 20. CDR3 DNA sequence: TGCGCCAGCAGCGATTACTATAAGGAAGCGGGGAGAGGGGAGCAGTTCTTC. Residues: CASSDYYKEAGRGEQFF.

In this sample, this clone turned up a few times. This chain links TRBV19 with TRBJ1-1, with D uncertain. The V end was cut by 5 bases, the J end by 3 bases, with 7 bases between. Germline lookup yields CDR1 LNHDA and CDR2 SQIVND (reference sequence). CDR3 length: 12 amino acids. The CDR3 sequence is CASSGPYTEAFF. The CDR3 nucleotides are TGTGCCAGTAGTGGACCTTACACTGAAGCTTTCTTT.

This clone has a handful of counts. Other DNA sequences within the sample encode an identical CDR3. This chain connects TRBV29-1 to TRBJ2-2; tentatively, D is TRBD1 (6 bases). The V end lost 3 bases, the J end lost 1 base, and 6 bases lay between the germline ends. CDR3 length: 13 residues. From germline, CDR1 is SQVTM and CDR2 ANQGSEA. CDR3: CSVDRGNTGELFF. CDR3 nucleotide sequence: TGCAGCGTTGACAGGGGGAACACCGGGGAGCTGTTTTTT.

The chain recombines TRBV7-9 with TRBJ2-7; 7 bases match TRBD1. The V and J ends lost 4 bases and 2 bases, in that order; junction bases with no gene match: 5. CDR3 length: 14 residues. The germline V gene has CDR1 SEHNR and CDR2 FQNEAQ (reference sequence). CDR3 sequence reads: CASSWGQNTYEQYF. CDR3 in DNA: TGTGCCAGCAGCTGGGGACAGAACACCTACGAGCAGTACTTC.

CDR3 protein: CASSLRGVAEAFF. CDR3 sequence (DNA): TGTGCCAGCAGCCTTAGGGGGGTGGCTGAAGCTTTCTTT. The chain is built from TRBV27 and TRBJ1-1; possible D gene TRBD1, 6 bases. This CDR3 region has 13 residues. CDR1 MNHEY and CDR2 SMNVEV come from the germline V gene (reference sequence). V dropped 6 bases and J dropped 6 bases, with 14 bases sitting between them.

The genes are TRBV29-1 and TRBJ1-1; 7 bases are shared with TRBD1. Germline-derived CDR1 and CDR2 are SQVTM and ANQGSEA. The CDR3 length is 13 residues. Losses at the gene ends were 7 bases for V and 0 bases for J; bases not matched to a gene: 5. Written as DNA, the CDR3 is TGCAGCGCCGGGGGACAGTTGAACACTGAAGCTTTCTTT. This codes for CSAGGQLNTEAFF.

This clone occurred a few times. CDR3 nucleotides: TGTGCCAGCAGCCAAGCCAGGGGAGTGGGGGAGCAGTACTTC. Its translation: CASSQARGVGEQYF. The chain carries TRBV14 and TRBJ2-7; tentative D call: TRBD1 (6 bases). V gave up 1 base and J gave up 7 bases, with 14 bases separating them. Germline values: CDR1 SGHDN, CDR2 FVKESK. This CDR3 spans 14 amino acids. The whole variable domain, remainder taken from reference TRBV14 and TRBJ2-7, is EAGVTQFPSHSVIEKGQTVTLRCDPISGHDNLYWYRRVMGKEIKFLLHFVKESKQDESGMPNNRFLAERTGGTYSTLKVQPAELEDSGVYFCASSQARGVGEQYFGPGTRLTVT.

This clone was counted only a few times. The J gene is TRBJ2-2, the V gene TRBV30; D perhaps matches TRBD2 (6 bases). Germline-derived CDR1 and CDR2 are GTSNPN and SVGIG (reference sequence). V was trimmed by 5 bases and J by 4 bases, leaving 17 bases between them. The CDR3 runs to 15 residues. The CDR3 region is CAWDTGTSVTGELFF. DNA of the CDR3: TGTGCCTGGGATACCGGGACTTCAGTCACCGGGGAGCTGTTTTTT.

The chain has TRBV4-3 and TRBJ2-5; D gene uncertain. Germline V gene data show CDR1 as LGHNA and CDR2 as YSLEER. The CDR3 has 15 residues. V dropped 0 bases and J dropped 2 bases, with 10 bases sitting between them. The CDR3 here is CASSQDFGGQETQYF. The CDR3 DNA is TGCGCCAGCAGCCAAGACTTCGGCGGACAAGAGACCCAGTACTTC.

This clone was seen just once. The rearrangement uses TRBV5-6 and TRBJ1-6; no reliable D call. Germline CDR1 SGHDT, CDR2 YYEEEE. V lost 0 bases, J lost 7 bases, and 11 bases lay in between. The CDR3 totals 15 residues. The CDR3 coding sequence is TGTGCCAGCAGCTTGGGTCAGATCGAAAATTCACCCCTCCACTTT. Protein: CASSLGQIENSPLHF.

This clone showed up just a few times. V usage is TRBV27 and J usage is TRBJ2-2; D is undetermined. Germline lookup yields CDR1 MNHEY and CDR2 SMNVEV (reference sequence). Trimming left V 1 base short and J 4 bases short, with 10 bases between. CDR3 length: 15 amino acids. The CDR3 DNA follows: TGTGCCAGCAGTTTATTAGGAGACATCACCGGGGAGCTGTTTTTT. Translating gives CASSLLGDITGELFF.

The V and J genes are TRBV29-1 and TRBJ1-1; D remains ambiguous. Germline V lookup: CDR1 SQVTM, CDR2 ANQGSEA. The V and J ends lost 4 bases and 1 base respectively, with 13 bases between them. This CDR3 comprises 14 residues. CDR3 nucleotide sequence: TGCAGCGTTGGCCAAAAATTATCGAACACTGAAGCTTTCTTT. Its translation is CSVGQKLSNTEAFF.

This chain connects TRBV30 to TRBJ2-5; D remains unclear. Trimming shortened V by 3 bases and J by 2 bases, and 7 bases separated the two germline ends. Per the germline V gene, CDR1 is GTSNPN and CDR2 is SVGIG (reference sequence). The CDR3 runs 12 residues. The CDR3 sequence is CAWSFFQETQYF. Here the CDR3 DNA reads TGTGCCTGGAGCTTCTTTCAAGAGACCCAGTACTTC.

This chain uses TRBV29-1 with TRBJ2-5; TRBD1 agrees at 10 bases. CDR1 is SQVTM and CDR2 is ANQGSEA in the germline V gene. V gave up 4 bases and J gave up 5 bases; unmatched junction bases: 7. This CDR3 region has 14 residues. CDR3 in DNA: TGCAGCGTTGCTGACAGGGGGCGGCGGGAGACCCAGTACTTC. Residues: CSVADRGRRETQYF.